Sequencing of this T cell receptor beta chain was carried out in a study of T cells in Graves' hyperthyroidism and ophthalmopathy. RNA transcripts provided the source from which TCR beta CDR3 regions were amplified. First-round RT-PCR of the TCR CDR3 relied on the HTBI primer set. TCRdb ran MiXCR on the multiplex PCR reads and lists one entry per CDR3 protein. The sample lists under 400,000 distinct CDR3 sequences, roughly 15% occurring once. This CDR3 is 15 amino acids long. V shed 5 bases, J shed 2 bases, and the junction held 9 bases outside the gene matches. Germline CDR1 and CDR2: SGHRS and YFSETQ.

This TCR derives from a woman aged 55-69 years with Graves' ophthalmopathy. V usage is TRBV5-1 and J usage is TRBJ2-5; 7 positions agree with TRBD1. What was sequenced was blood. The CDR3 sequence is CASSGDRVLQETQYF. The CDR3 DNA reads TGCGCCAGCAGTGGAGACAGGGTGTTGCAAGAGACCCAGTACTTC.